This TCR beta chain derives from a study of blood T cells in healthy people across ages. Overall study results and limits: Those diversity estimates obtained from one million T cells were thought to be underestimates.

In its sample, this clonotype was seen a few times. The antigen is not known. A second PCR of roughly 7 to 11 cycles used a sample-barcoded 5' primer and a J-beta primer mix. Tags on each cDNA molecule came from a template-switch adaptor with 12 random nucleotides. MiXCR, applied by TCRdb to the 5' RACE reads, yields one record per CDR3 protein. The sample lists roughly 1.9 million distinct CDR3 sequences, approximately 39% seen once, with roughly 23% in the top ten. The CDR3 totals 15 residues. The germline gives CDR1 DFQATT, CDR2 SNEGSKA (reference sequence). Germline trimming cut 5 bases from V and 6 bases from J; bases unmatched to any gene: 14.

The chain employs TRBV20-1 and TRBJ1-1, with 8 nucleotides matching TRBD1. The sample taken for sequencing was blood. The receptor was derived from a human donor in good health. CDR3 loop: CSASRGPLAGSEAFF. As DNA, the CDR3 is TGCAGTGCTTCCAGGGGGCCCCTGGCTGGGTCTGAAGCTTTCTTT.